This T cell receptor beta chain was retrieved from a study of human thymus T cells. This CDR3 spans 15 amino acids. This clone occurred a few times. The target antigen is unknown. Study results and caveats: Both thymic and peripheral blood repertoires showed apparently biased V and J usage.

Serving as donors were healthy Finnish infants, each of whom was having open corrective surgery for congenital heart defects. Using immunoSEQ multiplex PCR, the repertoire was profiled, and TCRdb retains in-frame clones only, with some absent. The data show some 50,000 clones, 85% to 95% seen once. This clonotype originated in a girl under two years old with a congenital heart defect but otherwise immunologically healthy. What was sequenced was blood. J is TRBJ1-5 and V is TRBV21-1; the DNA was not compared with TRBD1, the D call given in the table. TRBV21-1 counts as a pseudogene. CDR3 residues: CARAPRGAFNQPQHF. Written as DNA, the CDR3 is TGTGCCAGGGCCCCCCGTGGGGCCTTCAATCAGCCCCAGCATTTT.